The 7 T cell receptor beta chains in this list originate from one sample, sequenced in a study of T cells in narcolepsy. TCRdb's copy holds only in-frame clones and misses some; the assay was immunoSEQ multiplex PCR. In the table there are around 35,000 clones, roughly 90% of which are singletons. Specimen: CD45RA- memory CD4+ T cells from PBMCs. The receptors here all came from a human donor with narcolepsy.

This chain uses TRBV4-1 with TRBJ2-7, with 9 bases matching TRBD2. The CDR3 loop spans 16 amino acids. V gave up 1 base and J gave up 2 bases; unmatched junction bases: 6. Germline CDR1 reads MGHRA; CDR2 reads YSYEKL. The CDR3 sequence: CASSQVSSGSTYEQYF. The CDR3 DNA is TGCGCCAGCAGCCAAGTTAGTAGCGGGAGTACCTACGAGCAGTACTTC.

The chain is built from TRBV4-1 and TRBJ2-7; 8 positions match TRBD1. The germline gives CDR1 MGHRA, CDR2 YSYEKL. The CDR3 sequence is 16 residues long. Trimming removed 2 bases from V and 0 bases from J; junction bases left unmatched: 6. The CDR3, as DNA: TGCGCCAGCAGCCAACCCAACAGGGGGATCTCCTACGAGCAGTACTTC. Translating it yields CASSQPNRGISYEQYF.

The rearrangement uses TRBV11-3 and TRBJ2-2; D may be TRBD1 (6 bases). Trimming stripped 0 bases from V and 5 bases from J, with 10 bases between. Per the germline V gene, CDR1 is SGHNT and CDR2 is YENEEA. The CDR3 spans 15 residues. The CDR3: CASSLDLGTTGELFF. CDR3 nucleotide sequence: TGTGCCAGCAGCTTAGATCTCGGGACAACCGGGGAGCTGTTTTTT.

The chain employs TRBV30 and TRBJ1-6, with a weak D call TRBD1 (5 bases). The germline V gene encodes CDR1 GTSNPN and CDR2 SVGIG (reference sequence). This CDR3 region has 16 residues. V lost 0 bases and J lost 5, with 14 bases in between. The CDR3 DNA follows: TGTGCCTGGAGTGTCGGGGGATCGGGGAATAATTCACCCCTCCACTTT. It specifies CAWSVGGSGNNSPLHF. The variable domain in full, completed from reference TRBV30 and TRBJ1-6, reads SQTIHQWPATLVQPVGSPLSLECTVEGTSNPNLYWYRQAAGRGLQLLFYSVGIGQISSEVPQNLSASRPQDRQFILSSKKLLLSDSGFYLCAWSVGGSGNNSPLHFGNGTRLTVT.

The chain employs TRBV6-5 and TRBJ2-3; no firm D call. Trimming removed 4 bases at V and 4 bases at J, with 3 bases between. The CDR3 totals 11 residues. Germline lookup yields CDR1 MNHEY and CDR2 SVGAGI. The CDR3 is CASSLSDTQYF. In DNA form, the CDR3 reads TGTGCCAGCAGTTTGTCAGATACGCAGTATTTT.

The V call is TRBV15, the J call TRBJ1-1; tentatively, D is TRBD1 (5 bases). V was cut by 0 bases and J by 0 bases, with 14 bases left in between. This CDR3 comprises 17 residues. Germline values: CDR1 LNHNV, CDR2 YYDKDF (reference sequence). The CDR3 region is CATSRDVGLVVNTEAFF. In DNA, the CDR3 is TGTGCCACCAGCAGAGATGTGGGGCTCGTGGTGAACACTGAAGCTTTCTTT. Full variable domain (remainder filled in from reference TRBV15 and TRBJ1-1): DAMVIQNPRYQVTQFGKPVTLSCSQTLNHNVMYWYQQKSSQAPKLLFHYYDKDFNNEADTPDNFQSRRPNTSFCFLDIRSPGLGDTAMYLCATSRDVGLVVNTEAFFGQGTRLTVV.

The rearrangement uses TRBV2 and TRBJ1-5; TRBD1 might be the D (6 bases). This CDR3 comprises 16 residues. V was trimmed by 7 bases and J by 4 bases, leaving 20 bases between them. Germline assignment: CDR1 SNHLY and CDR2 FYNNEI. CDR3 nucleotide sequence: TGTGCCAGCACCAAGGGGGACCCGGGCTATAATCAGCCCCAGCATTTT. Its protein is CASTKGDPGYNQPQHF.